This record looks at one TCR beta chain sequence and its context. Its antigen is as yet unknown. Noted time point: after neoadjuvant nivolumab, at surgical resection. The data are from a study of neoadjuvant anti-PD-1 for oral cavity cancer. Study context: Around day 43, patients without progression received a fourth nivolumab dose before surgery.

This CDR3 has 13 residues. V trimming: 7 bases; J trimming: 3 bases; junction bases outside the gene matches: 5. Germline V CDR1 and CDR2: LNHDA, SQIVND (reference sequence). Profiling relied on immunoSEQ multiplex PCR, and the TCRdb table lists in-frame clones only, not all of them. The sample carries tens of thousands of clones, 30% to 40% recorded once. Study-wide findings and caveats: Greater tumor shrinkage accompanied bigger post-treatment sizes of preexisting clones.

This clonotype was sampled from a person aged 40 to 85 with oral cavity squamous cell carcinoma. The material was tumor tissue, obtained after nivolumab (anti-PD-1) treatment. The chain combines TRBV19 with TRBJ1-2, with 7 bases identical to TRBD1. Here the CDR3 reads CASTQGQYYGYTF. CDR3 DNA: TGTGCCAGTACGCAGGGACAGTACTATGGCTACACCTTC.